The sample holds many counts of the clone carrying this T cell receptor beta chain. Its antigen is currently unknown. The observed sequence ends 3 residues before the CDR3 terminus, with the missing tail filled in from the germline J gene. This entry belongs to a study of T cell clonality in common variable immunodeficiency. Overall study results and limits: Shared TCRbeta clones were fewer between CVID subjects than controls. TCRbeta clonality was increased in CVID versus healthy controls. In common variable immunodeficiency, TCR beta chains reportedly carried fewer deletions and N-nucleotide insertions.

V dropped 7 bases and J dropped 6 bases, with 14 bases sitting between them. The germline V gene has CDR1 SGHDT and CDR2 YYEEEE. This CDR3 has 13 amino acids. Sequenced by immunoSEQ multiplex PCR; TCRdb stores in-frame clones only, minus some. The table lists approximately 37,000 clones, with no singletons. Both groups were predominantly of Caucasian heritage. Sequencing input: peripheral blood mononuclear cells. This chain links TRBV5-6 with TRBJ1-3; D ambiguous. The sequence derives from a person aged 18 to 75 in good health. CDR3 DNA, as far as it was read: TGTGCCAGCGGCCCACTATCCGCAAACACC. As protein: CASGPLSANT. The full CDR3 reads CASGPLSANTIYF.